The 14 T cell receptor beta chains given below trace back to one sample, sequenced in a study of cytomegalovirus exposure and HLA in healthy donors. The primer mix had 60 Vbeta and 13 Jbeta primers. Generated by immunoSEQ multiplex PCR, the TCRdb table keeps only in-frame clones and is missing some. The table shows over 150,000 clones, with around 79% occurring only once. Input material: PBMCs. The receptors come from a man in his forties or fifties in good health and CMV-seronegative.

The J gene is TRBJ2-3, the V gene TRBV30; D not certain. V dropped 2 bases and J dropped 4 bases, with 10 bases sitting between them. The CDR3 is 13 amino acids. Germline CDR1 reads GTSNPN; CDR2 reads SVGIG (reference sequence). The CDR3 nucleotides are TGTGCCTGGAGTATCCGTAGAGCAGATACGCAGTATTTT. As protein: CAWSIRRADTQYF. Complete variable domain (other parts from reference TRBV30 and TRBJ2-3): SQTIHQWPATLVQPVGSPLSLECTVEGTSNPNLYWYRQAAGRGLQLLFYSVGIGQISSEVPQNLSASRPQDRQFILSSKKLLLSDSGFYLCAWSIRRADTQYFGPGTRLTVL.

The V and J genes are TRBV6-5 and TRBJ2-7; 9 nucleotides align to TRBD1. Germline CDR1 and CDR2: MNHEY and SVGAGI. V lost 4 bases to trimming and J lost 1 base; unmatched junction nucleotides: 8. The CDR3 consists of 16 residues. The CDR3 here is CASSFFPGQGSYEQYF. The CDR3 nucleotides are TGTGCCAGCAGTTTCTTTCCGGGACAGGGTTCCTACGAGCAGTACTTC.

This clone was observed a handful of times. Mismatch with germline at one junction end may stem from a read error. V and J are TRBV13 and TRBJ2-3; D uncertain. The CDR3 contains 14 residues. Per germline, CDR1 PRHDT and CDR2 FYEKMQ (reference sequence). The CDR3 reads CASAPGSHTNTQYF. The CDR3 DNA reads TGTGCCAGCGCCCCAGGTTCCCACACAAATACGCAGTATTTT.

The J gene is TRBJ2-1, the V gene TRBV11-2; D is perhaps TRBD1 (5 bases). Germline CDR1 and CDR2: SGHAT and FQNNGV. Trimming shortened V by 5 bases and J by 10 bases, and 12 bases separated the two germline ends. The CDR3 runs 12 residues. As DNA, the CDR3 is TGTGCCAGCAGCCCCTACCAGGGCGAGCAGTTCTTC. Translating it yields CASSPYQGEQFF.

For this clone: This sample includes further DNA sequences coding for the same CDR3. The V gene is TRBV6-5, the J gene TRBJ2-7; no clear D gene. V lost 9 bases and J lost 7, with 19 bases in between. Germline V gene lookup returns CDR1 MNHEY and CDR2 SVGAGI. The CDR3 is 13 amino acids. Here the CDR3 DNA reads TGTGCCAGTTCCTGGGCAGTTGGCTATGAGCAGTACTTC. Its protein is CASSWAVGYEQYF.

The chain is built from TRBV19 and TRBJ2-1; 9 positions match TRBD2. Trimming cost V 3 bases and J 9 bases; bases outside gene matches: 9. Germline loops: CDR1 LNHDA, CDR2 SQIVND (reference sequence). The CDR3 covers 15 residues. CDR3: CASSIRGGGAVEQFF. CDR3 bases: TGTGCCAGTAGTATTCGGGGCGGGGGGGCCGTTGAGCAGTTCTTC.

The chain carries TRBV5-1 and TRBJ2-2; possibly TRBD1 for D (5 bases). Per the germline V gene, CDR1 is SGHRS and CDR2 is YFSETQ. V lost 0 bases and J 5 bases, leaving 8 bases between the germline ends. The CDR3 runs to 14 residues. The CDR3 region is CASSLVRVTGELFF. The DNA for the CDR3 is TGCGCCAGCAGCTTGGTCAGGGTAACCGGGGAGCTGTTTTTT.

This chain uses TRBV18 with TRBJ2-1; 12 bases line up with TRBD2. Trimming cost V 8 bases and J 6 bases; bases outside gene matches: 11. The CDR3 consists of 16 residues. CDR1 is KGHSH, CDR2 LQKENI, per germline. Written as DNA, the CDR3 is TGTGCCAGCCGACCCCCCGAGACTAGCGGGGGCAATGAGCAGTTCTTC. Translation gives CASRPPETSGGNEQFF.

This clone has only a few counts. The chain employs TRBV2 and TRBJ1-5, with 9 bases fitting TRBD1. The germline gives CDR1 SNHLY, CDR2 FYNNEI. J gave up 7 bases and V 6 bases, and 10 bases lay outside the gene matches. This CDR3 is built from 15 residues. CDR3 in amino acids: CASSGNRGLRQPQHF. DNA of the CDR3: TGTGCCAGCAGCGGCAACAGGGGGCTCAGGCAGCCCCAGCATTTT.

The gene calls are TRBV9 and TRBJ1-2; D uncertain. Germline V gives CDR1 SGDLS, CDR2 YYNGEE. This CDR3 spans 15 amino acids. V dropped 0 bases and J dropped 0 bases, with 9 bases sitting between them. CDR3 nucleotide sequence: TGTGCCAGCAGCGTAGGAGGAAATCCTAACTATGGCTACACCTTC. It codes for CASSVGGNPNYGYTF. Based on the CDR3 plus reference TRBV9 and TRBJ1-2, the full variable domain is DSGVTQTPKHLITATGQRVTLRCSPRSGDLSVYWYQQSLDQGLQFLIQYYNGEERAKGNILERFSAQQFPDLHSELNLSSLELGDSALYFCASSVGGNPNYGYTFGSGTRLTVV.

This chain uses TRBV19 with TRBJ1-4; weak D call: TRBD1 (5 bases). This CDR3 has 13 residues. The V and J ends lost 5 bases and 9 bases respectively, with 13 bases between them. Germline assignment: CDR1 LNHDA and CDR2 SQIVND (reference sequence). The CDR3 DNA reads as TGTGCCAGTAGTTCATCAAGGGGCCAAAAACTGTTTTTT. The encoded protein is CASSSSRGQKLFF.

This sequence joins TRBV5-4 and TRBJ2-2; 7 bases are shared with TRBD1. Per the germline V gene, CDR1 is SGHNT and CDR2 is YYREEE (reference sequence). V lost 4 bases and J lost 4; bases outside the gene matches: 4. The CDR3 runs to 14 residues. The CDR3 loop reads CASSGGQFTGELFF. DNA for the CDR3: TGTGCCAGCAGCGGGGGACAGTTCACCGGGGAGCTGTTTTTT. Supplemented by reference TRBV5-4 and TRBJ2-2, the full variable domain reads ETGVTQSPTHLIKTRGQQVTLRCSSQSGHNTVSWYQQALGQGPQFIFQYYREEENGRGNFPPRFSGLQFPNYSSELNVNALELDDSALYLCASSGGQFTGELFFGEGSRLTVL.

The V gene is TRBV10-3, the J gene TRBJ2-3; 9 nucleotides line up with TRBD2. This CDR3 is built from 14 residues. Germline assignment: CDR1 ENHRY and CDR2 SYGVKD. Trimming took 4 bases from V and 3 from J; bases not matched to a gene: 2. The CDR3 DNA reads TGTGCCATCAGTGGGACTAGCGATACAGATACGCAGTATTTT. Its protein is CAISGTSDTDTQYF.

This clone was counted a single time. The J gene is TRBJ2-1, the V gene TRBV18; maybe TRBD2 (5 bases). V lost 10 bases to trimming and J lost 7 bases, with 26 bases between them. Germline CDR1 is KGHSH and CDR2 is LQKENI. The CDR3 totals 16 residues. DNA of the CDR3: TGTGCCACCTCTTCGGGGTTGAAGGCGGGTTGGAATGAGCAGTTCTTC. It is translated as CATSSGLKAGWNEQFF.